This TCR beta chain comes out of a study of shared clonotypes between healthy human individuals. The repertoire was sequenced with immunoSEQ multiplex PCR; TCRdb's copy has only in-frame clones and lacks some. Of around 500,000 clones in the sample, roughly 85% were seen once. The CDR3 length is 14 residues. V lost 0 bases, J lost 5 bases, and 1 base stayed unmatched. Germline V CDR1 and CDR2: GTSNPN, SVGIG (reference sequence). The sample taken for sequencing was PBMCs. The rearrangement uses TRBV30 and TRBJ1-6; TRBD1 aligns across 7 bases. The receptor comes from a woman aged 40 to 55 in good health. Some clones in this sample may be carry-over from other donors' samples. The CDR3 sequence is CAWSVGTDNSPLHF. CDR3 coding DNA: TGTGCCTGGAGTGTAGGGACAGATAATTCACCCCTCCACTTT.